The 11 T cell receptor beta chains presented below share a single source sample, sequenced in a study of blood T cell repertoires in COVID-19. Here immunoSEQ multiplex PCR was the method, and the copy in TCRdb shows in-frame clones only, minus some. The sample shows 120,000 or so clones, around 76% of them seen only once. The source material was peripheral blood. The receptors come from a man in his fifties or sixties with acute or convalescent COVID-19.

Only one count was recorded for this clone. This chain uses TRBV21-1 with TRBJ2-1; the table calls TRBD2, which could not be checked here. TRBV21-1 is an annotated pseudogene. The CDR3 loop spans 18 amino acids. The CDR3 loop reads CASSKELAGGAWWNEQFF. The CDR3 bases are TGTGCCAGCAGCAAAGAACTAGCGGGAGGAGCTTGGTGGAATGAGCAGTTCTTC.

This chain connects TRBV5-6 to TRBJ1-2, with 8 bases fitting TRBD1. The CDR3 is 15 residues long. Germline CDR1 reads SGHDT; CDR2 reads YYEEEE. The ends lost 4 bases at V and 2 bases at J; junction bases unmatched: 7. CDR3 protein: CASSHLRDRNYGYTF. CDR3 sequence (DNA): TGTGCCAGCAGCCACTTGAGGGACAGGAACTATGGCTACACCTTC.

The count of this clone is one. V and J are TRBV21-1 and TRBJ2-1; the D segment call TRBD2 is taken from the table without a DNA check. TRBV21-1 is a pseudogene locus. The CDR3 is made up of 15 amino acids. CDR3: CASSTIRVSYNEQFF. In DNA form, the CDR3 reads TGTGCCAGCAGCACAATTCGGGTCTCCTACAATGAGCAGTTCTTC.

For the CDR3, the DNA is TGTGCCACCAGCAGAGCCGGCGGGGGGGCGATCGATGAGCAGTTCTTC. It is translated as CATSRAGGGAIDEQFF. The chain joins TRBV15 to TRBJ2-1; 9 nucleotides align to TRBD2. Germline values: CDR1 LNHNV, CDR2 YYDKDF (reference sequence). The CDR3 totals 16 residues. With 1 base clipped from V and 8 bases from J, the junction kept 9 bases outside the gene matches.

The gene calls are TRBV29-1 and TRBJ1-2; D unclear. V dropped 7 bases and J dropped 4 bases, with 13 bases sitting between them. The length of the CDR3 is 12 residues. The germline V gene has CDR1 SQVTM and CDR2 ANQGSEA. CDR3 protein: CSAPERPYGYTF. Here the CDR3 DNA reads TGCAGCGCACCCGAGAGGCCCTATGGCTACACCTTC.

This chain connects TRBV5-6 to TRBJ1-2, with 10 bases lining up with TRBD1. The J segment lost 6 bases and the V segment lost 3 bases, leaving 5 bases of the junction unmatched. CDR3 size: 14 residues. Germline V gene sequence: CDR1 SGHDT, CDR2 YYEEEE. CDR3 bases: TGTGCCAGCAGCTGGGGACAGGGGTTGAATGGCTACACCTTC. It specifies CASSWGQGLNGYTF.

The chain employs TRBV3-1 (or the pseudogene TRBV3-2) and TRBJ2-3, with 8 positions matching TRBD1. The CDR3 covers 13 residues. V dropped 4 bases and J dropped 4; count of bases not matched to a gene: 1. Looked up from germline, CDR1 is LGHDT and CDR2 is YNNKEL (reference sequence). Here the CDR3 reads CASSRQGPDTQYF. The CDR3 DNA follows: TGTGCCAGCAGCCGACAGGGGCCAGATACGCAGTATTTT.

This chain links TRBV6-1 with TRBJ2-3; D uncertain. The germline V and J ends were trimmed by 3 bases and 6 bases, with 4 bases remaining between them. Germline V gene lookup returns CDR1 MNHNS and CDR2 SASEGT. The CDR3 spans 11 residues. The CDR3: CASSDGDTQYF. Written as DNA, the CDR3 is TGTGCCAGCAGTGACGGGGATACGCAGTATTTT.

The chain combines TRBV27 with TRBJ2-3; TRBD2 matches 7 bases. This CDR3 comprises 15 residues. The germline V gene has CDR1 MNHEY and CDR2 SMNVEV (reference sequence). J lost 2 bases, V lost 2 bases, and 4 bases had no gene match. CDR3 region: CASSLRRGDTDTQYF. The CDR3 DNA reads TGTGCCAGCAGTTTACGACGGGGGGACACAGATACGCAGTATTTT.

This chain connects TRBV18 to TRBJ2-7; a possible D gene is TRBD2 (6 bases). Germline lookup yields CDR1 KGHSH and CDR2 LQKENI. Trimming cost V 2 bases and J 0 bases, with 14 bases left between them. This CDR3 comprises 16 residues. The CDR3 is CASSPNTGLNSYEQYF. For the CDR3, the DNA is TGTGCCAGCTCACCAAACACGGGACTCAACTCCTACGAGCAGTACTTC.

The genes are TRBV11-2 and TRBJ2-7; 7 positions match TRBD2. Per germline, CDR1 SGHAT and CDR2 FQNNGV. With V trimmed by 0 bases and J by 6 bases, 5 bases remained unmatched. This CDR3 has 14 residues. CDR3 loop: CASSLDRAGREQYF. The CDR3 bases are TGTGCCAGCAGCTTAGATAGAGCGGGGCGCGAGCAGTACTTC. The full variable domain, completed using reference TRBV11-2 and TRBJ2-7, is EAGVAQSPRYKIIEKRQSVAFWCNPISGHATLYWYQQILGQGPKLLIQFQNNGVVDDSQLPKDRFSAERLKGVDSTLKIQPAKLEDSAVYLCASSLDRAGREQYFGPGTRLTVT.